These 30 T cell receptor beta chains were sequenced from one sample in a study of CD8+CD57+ T cells in acquired aplastic anemia. Genomic DNA served as template for TCR beta VDJ and CDR3 profiling. TCRdb processed the reads anew with MiXCR; each CDR3 protein has one entry. The sample includes about 220,000 distinct CDR3 sequences, 30% to 35% of them seen just once. Sequenced input: sorted CD4+, CD8+, or CD8+CD57+ T cells (not recorded which) from PBMCs. These TCRs come from a human donor in good health, serving as a control.

This clonotype was seen many times. The rearrangement links TRBV20-1 to TRBJ2-7; the match to TRBD1 covers 8 bases. CDR1 and CDR2 (germline): DFQATT, SNEGSKA (reference sequence). The V gene end was trimmed by 0 bases and the J gene end by 5 bases; junction bases not matched to a gene: 9. The CDR3 is 15 amino acids. The CDR3 DNA sequence: TGCAGTGCTAGAGATCGGGCAGGGGGCTGGGACGAGCAGTACTTC. Protein product: CSARDRAGGWDEQYF.

On this clonotype itself: At one end the junction does not follow the germline gene, possibly because of a read error. The chain uses TRBV15 and TRBJ1-4; D remains ambiguous. CDR1 LNHNV and CDR2 YYDKDF come from the germline V gene (reference sequence). The CDR3 sequence is 17 residues long. The CDR3 DNA is TGTGCCACCAGCAGAGGATTAGGACTACTACAAAATGAAAAACTGTCTTTT. This gives the protein CATSRGLGLLQNEKLSF.

This clonotype was detected ten times or more. The rearrangement joins TRBV11-2 to TRBJ2-5; 9 bases map to TRBD2. J lost 5 bases, V lost 3 bases, and 7 bases had no gene match. Germline V CDR1 and CDR2: SGHAT, FQNNGV. This CDR3 comprises 15 residues. This chain's CDR3 is CASSLVSGRGETQYF. DNA of the CDR3: TGTGCCAGCAGCTTGGTTAGCGGGAGAGGTGAGACCCAGTACTTC. Looking up the rest from reference TRBV11-2 and TRBJ2-5 gives the full variable domain: EAGVAQSPRYKIIEKRQSVAFWCNPISGHATLYWYQQILGQGPKLLIQFQNNGVVDDSQLPKDRFSAERLKGVDSTLKIQPAKLEDSAVYLCASSLVSGRGETQYFGPGTRLLVL.

The chain combines TRBV19 with TRBJ2-5, with 8 bases fitting TRBD1. The V segment lost 3 bases and the J segment 3 bases; nucleotides outside the gene matches: 6. From germline, CDR1 is LNHDA and CDR2 SQIVND (reference sequence). The CDR3 sequence is 15 residues long. The CDR3 DNA reads as TGTGCCAGTAGTATCGCTCAGGGGGCGGAAGAGACCCAGTACTTC. Amino acid sequence: CASSIAQGAEETQYF. Complete variable domain (other parts from reference TRBV19 and TRBJ2-5): DGGITQSPKYLFRKEGQNVTLSCEQNLNHDAMYWYRQDPGQGLRLIYYSQIVNDFQKGDIAEGYSVSREKKESFPLTVTSAQKNPTAFYLCASSIAQGAEETQYFGPGTRLLVL.

This clonotype came up many times. J is TRBJ2-1 and V is TRBV20-1; 7 bases match TRBD2. CDR3 size: 16 residues. The ends lost 2 bases at V and 2 bases at J; junction bases unmatched: 9. Germline loops: CDR1 DFQATT, CDR2 SNEGSKA (reference sequence). The CDR3 region is CSARTQAGPAYNEQFF. The CDR3 DNA sequence: TGCAGTGCTAGAACGCAAGCGGGACCCGCCTACAATGAGCAGTTCTTC.

This clonotype was recorded many times. The chain is built from TRBV2 and TRBJ2-2; no definite D call. Per the germline V gene, CDR1 is SNHLY and CDR2 is FYNNEI. This CDR3 spans 14 amino acids. With 4 bases removed from V and 3 bases from J, the gap between germline ends came to 9 bases. CDR3 sequence (DNA): TGTGCCAGCAGTGTGATAGGATACACCGGGGAGCTGTTTTTT. This gives the protein CASSVIGYTGELFF.

Worth noting for this clonotype: One end of the junction is discordant with germline, which a read error may explain. The gene calls are TRBV5-1 and TRBJ2-1; 13 bases are a match to TRBD2. Germline loops: CDR1 SGHRS, CDR2 YFSETQ. This CDR3 has 19 residues. In nucleotides, the CDR3 is TGCGCCAGCAGCTTGGGACTAGCGGGGGGTACCTCCTCCTGCAATGAGCAGTTCTTC. Protein: CASSLGLAGGTSSCNEQFF.

This clonotype was counted at least ten times. V is TRBV10-3 and J is TRBJ2-7; weak D call: TRBD1 (5 bases). The germline CDR1 and CDR2 sequences are ENHRY and SYGVKD. V was shortened by 6 bases and J by 2 bases, with 14 bases between the two germline ends. The CDR3 runs to 14 residues. CDR3: CAIRRSQGTYEQYF. CDR3 in DNA: TGTGCCATCAGGAGATCCCAGGGAACCTACGAGCAGTACTTC.

This clonotype has more than one count but fewer than ten. The chain uses TRBV5-6 and TRBJ1-3, with D maybe TRBD1 (5 bases). This CDR3 has 16 amino acids. Trimming took 0 bases from V and 0 from J, leaving 10 bases between them. Germline V gives CDR1 SGHDT, CDR2 YYEEEE. The CDR3 bases are TGTGCCAGCAGCTTGGCAGGGCCCCTCTCTGGAAACACCATATATTTT. This translates into CASSLAGPLSGNTIYF.

The V call is TRBV24-1, the J call TRBJ2-7; possibly TRBD1 or TRBD2 for D (5 bases each). Trimming took 1 base from V and 7 from J, leaving 28 bases between them. The CDR3 is 19 amino acids. Germline lookup yields CDR1 KGHDR and CDR2 SFDVKD. The CDR3 region is CATSDFWGPLGDSAWEQYF. For the CDR3, the DNA is TGTGCCACCAGTGATTTCTGGGGACCCTTAGGGGATAGCGCCTGGGAGCAGTACTTC.

With regard to this clonotype: A much larger clone lies one base from this, so it may be a read error. Written as DNA, the CDR3 is TGCAGTGCGGGGACAGGGGGCAATGGCTACACCTTC. Translation gives CSAGTGGNGYTF. The chain joins TRBV20-1 to TRBJ1-2; 12 bases are shared with TRBD1. The germline V gene encodes CDR1 DFQATT and CDR2 SNEGSKA (reference sequence). With 6 bases clipped from V and 6 bases from J, the junction kept 2 bases outside the gene matches. The CDR3 runs 12 residues.

This clonotype was detected a few times. The CDR3 is CASSQTGALAGGVYEQYF. The DNA for the CDR3 is TGTGCCAGCAGTCAAACAGGGGCCCTAGCGGGAGGCGTGTACGAGCAGTACTTC. The chain uses TRBV12-3 or TRBV12-4 and TRBJ2-7; TRBD2 agrees at 11 bases. The length of the CDR3 is 18 residues. The V and J ends lost 5 bases and 4 bases, in that order; junction bases with no gene match: 16.

This clonotype was recorded at least ten times. The CDR3 here is CASTPSEAEAFF. The CDR3, as DNA: TGTGCCAGCACGCCCAGCGAAGCTGAAGCTTTCTTT. The chain combines TRBV6-1 with TRBJ1-1; no definite D call. The V end was cut by 7 bases, the J end by 6 bases, with 12 bases between. CDR1 and CDR2 (germline): MNHNS, SASEGT. The CDR3 is 12 amino acids.

This clonotype occurred many times. CDR3 sequence reads: CSASPGDYGYTF. CDR3 DNA sequence: TGCAGTGCTTCACCGGGTGACTATGGCTACACCTTC. The rearrangement links TRBV20-1 to TRBJ1-2; D unclear. Trimming took 5 bases from V and 3 from J, leaving 10 bases between them. Germline V gene data show CDR1 as DFQATT and CDR2 as SNEGSKA (reference sequence). This CDR3 is built from 12 residues.

Notes on this clonotype: Being one base from a much bigger clone, this may be a read error. The chain carries TRBV9 and TRBJ2-3; no clear D gene. Germline lookup yields CDR1 SGDLS and CDR2 YYNGEE. The length of the CDR3 is 13 residues. The DNA of the CDR3 is TGTGCCAGCAGCGCTTCCCACACAAATACGCAGTATTTT. Amino acid sequence: CASSASHTNTQYF.

In this sample, this clonotype turned up many times. This chain joins TRBV20-1 and TRBJ2-1; D perhaps matches TRBD2 (6 bases). The CDR3 is 15 amino acids. The V gene's germline CDR1 is DFQATT and CDR2 SNEGSKA (reference sequence). The ends were cut back, 4 bases at V and 9 bases at J, with 22 bases in the middle. The CDR3 bases are TGCAGTGCTACGGTCCCGGGGGAGAGGGTTAGTGAGCAGTTCTTC. Protein sequence: CSATVPGERVSEQFF.

This rearrangement joins TRBV7-2 to TRBJ1-2, with 9 positions matching TRBD1. The V gene end was trimmed by 7 bases and the J gene end by 7 bases; junction bases not matched to a gene: 13. CDR3 length equals 15 residues. Germline lookup yields CDR1 SGHTA and CDR2 FQGNSA. In DNA, the CDR3 is TGTGCCAGCACCGTTTCCGGGACAGGGAAACTTGGCTACACCTTC. It specifies CASTVSGTGKLGYTF.

This clonotype was counted a few times. This rearrangement joins TRBV2 to TRBJ2-2; TRBD1 matches 10 bases. CDR1 and CDR2 from the germline V gene are SNHLY and FYNNEI. Trimming removed 6 bases from V and 4 bases from J; junction bases left unmatched: 14. This CDR3 region has 18 residues. CDR3 protein: CASSTWDRGIGRTGELFF. The CDR3 DNA reads TGTGCCAGCAGCACCTGGGACAGGGGAATAGGTCGCACCGGGGAGCTGTTTTTT.

The chain links TRBV18 to TRBJ2-6; D possibly uses TRBD1 or TRBD2 (5 bases each). CDR1 is KGHSH, CDR2 LQKENI, per germline. There are 16 residues in the CDR3. Trimming took off 3 bases at V and 0 bases at J, with 9 bases between the two ends. The CDR3 sequence is CASSPGRSSGANVLTF. The CDR3 DNA sequence: TGTGCCAGCTCACCGGGACGGAGCTCTGGGGCCAACGTCCTGACTTTC.

This clonotype was observed many times. The chain links TRBV12-3 or TRBV12-4 to TRBJ1-1; D is unclear. CDR3 length equals 12 residues. The V end was cut by 2 bases, the J end by 4 bases, with 5 bases between. The CDR3 region is CASSLRRTEAFF. The DNA of the CDR3 is TGTGCCAGCAGTTTACGGCGCACTGAAGCTTTCTTT.

About this clonotype itself: One base away lies a much larger clone, so this may be a sequencing read error. The CDR3 ends on some other residue instead of the conserved phenylalanine or tryptophan, so this is likely a read error. V and J are TRBV12-5 and TRBJ1-2; 9 bases agree with TRBD1. The CDR3 has 14 residues. V shed 4 bases and J 5 bases; nucleotides not matched to a gene: 5. Germline V gene sequence: CDR1 LGHNT, CDR2 FRNRAP. CDR3 nucleotides: TGTGCTAGTGGTTCCGGGACAGGGTCATATGGCTACACCCTC. Protein product: CASGSGTGSYGYTL.

The sample holds a few counts of this clonotype. This chain joins TRBV6-2 or TRBV6-3 and TRBJ2-1, with 7 bases aligning to TRBD1. CDR1 is MNHEY, CDR2 SVGEGT, per germline. Trimming at V came to 7 bases and at J to 2 bases, leaving 2 bases not matched to a gene. There are 13 residues in the CDR3. CDR3 sequence reads: CASMTGTYNEQFF. The CDR3, as DNA: TGTGCCAGCATGACAGGGACCTACAATGAGCAGTTCTTC.

In this sample, this clonotype turned up a few times. One junction end disagrees with the germline gene, perhaps due to a read error. The chain links TRBV24-1 to TRBJ2-7; TRBD1 might be the D (6 bases). The DNA end lines up better with TRBJ2-1; the J call may be wrong. The CDR3 loop spans 16 amino acids. The germline CDR1 and CDR2 sequences are KGHDR and SFDVKD. CDR3 nucleotides: TGTGCCAGCAGTCTTATTGGGGGCAACTCCTACAATGAGCAGTTCTTC. It yields the protein CASSLIGGNSYNEQFF.

This clonotype has a single count. The chain joins TRBV13 to TRBJ2-1, with D hard to call. Per the germline V gene, CDR1 is PRHDT and CDR2 is FYEKMQ (reference sequence). V was clipped by 5 bases and J by 3 bases, with 11 bases between them. The CDR3 loop spans 14 amino acids. CDR3 loop: CASSLRWDYNEQFF. DNA for the CDR3: TGTGCCAGCAGCCTCCGGTGGGACTACAATGAGCAGTTCTTC.

This clonotype was recorded at least ten times. V is TRBV20-1 and J is TRBJ2-1; the D is unclear. The CDR3 is made up of 10 amino acids. Germline V gene sequence: CDR1 DFQATT, CDR2 SNEGSKA (reference sequence). Trimming stripped 5 bases from V and 10 bases from J, with 9 bases between. The CDR3 sequence is CSAASLEQFF. The CDR3, as DNA: TGCAGTGCTGCCTCTTTGGAGCAGTTCTTC.

This clonotype was picked up many times. This chain joins TRBV19 and TRBJ2-7; 9 bases fit TRBD2. This CDR3 contains 15 residues. Germline-derived CDR1 and CDR2 are LNHDA and SQIVND (reference sequence). Germline trimming cut 3 bases from V and 2 bases from J; bases unmatched to any gene: 5. CDR3 bases: TGTGCCAGTAGTATCGCGGGACTAGCAACCTACGAGCAGTACTTC. Its translation is CASSIAGLATYEQYF.

This clonotype was found many times. At one end the junction does not follow the germline gene, possibly because of a read error. The gene calls are TRBV5-6 and TRBJ2-7; perhaps TRBD2 as D (7 bases). CDR3 length equals 15 residues. The germline gives CDR1 SGHDT, CDR2 YYEEEE. CDR3 sequence: CASSSLGGAPYQQYF. The CDR3, as DNA: TGTGCCAGCAGCTCCCTGGGGGGGGCCCCCTACCAGCAGTACTTC.

In this sample, this clonotype turned up a few times. V usage is TRBV5-4 and J usage is TRBJ1-1; D is perhaps TRBD1 (5 bases). V was shortened by 0 bases and J by 4 bases, with 13 bases between the two germline ends. The V gene's germline CDR1 is SGHNT and CDR2 YYREEE (reference sequence). The CDR3 runs to 15 residues. The CDR3 here is CASSLGGGSGTEAFF. CDR3 nucleotides: TGTGCCAGCAGCTTGGGTGGGGGATCGGGCACTGAAGCTTTCTTT.

As DNA, the CDR3 is TGTGCCAGTAGTATGGGACAGACCACTTCACCCCTCCACTTT. This sequence encodes CASSMGQTTSPLHF. The gene calls are TRBV19 and TRBJ1-6, with TRBD1 identical over 7 bases. With 3 bases clipped from V and 9 bases from J, the junction kept 5 bases outside the gene matches. Germline CDR1 is LNHDA and CDR2 is SQIVND (reference sequence). The CDR3 covers 14 residues.

This clonotype showed up many times. The V and J genes are TRBV7-2 and TRBJ2-7, with D perhaps matching TRBD1 or TRBD2 (5 bases each). The CDR3 is 15 amino acids. V was shortened by 5 bases and J by 10 bases, with 24 bases between the two germline ends. The germline V gene has CDR1 SGHTA and CDR2 FQGNSA. The CDR3 loop reads CASSATGRTGLEQYF. DNA for the CDR3: TGTGCCAGCAGCGCAACAGGACGGACGGGGCTTGAACAGTACTTC.